The 8 T cell receptor beta chains presented below share a single source sample, sequenced in a study of cytomegalovirus exposure and HLA in healthy donors (TCRdb year 2017). Receptor amplification or capture employed the immunoSEQ multiplex PCR assay. For the multiplex PCR, a mixture combining 60 forward primers for TCR Vbeta segments and 13 reverse primers for TCR Jbeta segments was used. TCRdb's version of the immuneACCESS table is confined to in-frame rearrangements and falls short of the full clone set. An unresolved V gene accounts for under half of the shortfall where checked; the remainder is of unknown origin. Across this sample there are roughly 98,000 clones, with around 79% seen only once. The ten largest clones capture under 3.5% of the sample. Source material: PBMCs. The receptors were gathered from a female donor in good health and CMV-seropositive.

This clone came up a few times. The V and J genes are TRBV4-1 and TRBJ1-5; tentatively, D is TRBD1 (5 bases). CDR3 size: 14 residues. V was pared by 3 bases and J by 8 bases, with 14 bases between. Germline-derived CDR1 and CDR2 are MGHRA and YSYEKL. Written as DNA, the CDR3 is TGCGCCAGCAGCCACGTTGGACATCTGGAGCCCCAGCATTTT. It is translated as CASSHVGHLEPQHF.

The CDR3 loop is CASRGTVEKLFF. The CDR3 region has the DNA TGTGCCAGCAGAGGGACAGTTGAAAAACTGTTTTTT. The chain joins TRBV6-6 to TRBJ1-4; 7 bases map to TRBD1. Germline V gives CDR1 MNHNY, CDR2 SVGAGI (reference sequence). The CDR3 is 12 residues long. Trimming cost V 6 bases and J 7 bases; bases outside gene matches: 2.

The sample holds a few counts of this clone. V and J are TRBV4-1 and TRBJ2-5; weak D call: TRBD2 (6 bases). Trimming removed 4 bases at V and 5 bases at J, with 29 bases between. The CDR3 length is 19 residues. Germline CDR1 MGHRA, CDR2 YSYEKL. The CDR3: CASSPTPRGFVSRTETQYF. DNA for the CDR3: TGCGCCAGCAGCCCAACCCCACGGGGGTTTGTGTCTAGGACGGAGACCCAGTACTTC.

CDR3 in amino acids: CASSRGQPPNYGYTF. The CDR3 nucleotides read TGTGCCAGCAGCCGGGGACAGCCTCCTAACTATGGCTACACCTTC. J is TRBJ1-2 and V is TRBV11-2; 7 bases match TRBD1. Per the germline V gene, CDR1 is SGHAT and CDR2 is FQNNGV. V was pared by 5 bases and J by 0 bases, with 6 bases of the junction left unmatched. CDR3 length: 15 amino acids.

This rearrangement joins TRBV4-2 to TRBJ2-1, with 7 bases that match TRBD2. The ends lost 1 base at V and 2 bases at J; junction bases unmatched: 2. Germline values: CDR1 LGHNA, CDR2 YNFKEQ. This CDR3 is built from 15 residues. This chain's CDR3 is CASSQAGGPYNEQFF. The CDR3 DNA sequence: TGTGCCAGCAGCCAAGCGGGGGGACCCTACAATGAGCAGTTCTTC.

This clone appeared a single time. This sequence joins TRBV30 and TRBJ2-2; weak D call: TRBD2 (5 bases). CDR3 length equals 12 residues. Germline loops: CDR1 GTSNPN, CDR2 SVGIG (reference sequence). V was cut by 5 bases and J by 2 bases, with 6 bases left in between. In DNA, the CDR3 is TGTGCCTGGCGGGGTAACACCGGGGAGCTGTTTTTT. It specifies CAWRGNTGELFF.

This clone was counted once. This specimen includes other DNA sequences encoding the same CDR3. The chain uses TRBV5-1 and TRBJ1-1; TRBD1 might be the D (5 bases). Germline V CDR1 and CDR2: SGHRS, YFSETQ. V lost 5 bases and J lost 4, with 12 bases in between. The CDR3 runs to 13 residues. CDR3 amino acids: CASSPGGVTEAFF. CDR3 in DNA: TGCGCCAGCAGTCCGGGGGGGGTCACTGAAGCTTTCTTT.

The chain is built from TRBV29-1 and TRBJ1-2, with 8 bases lining up with TRBD1. Germline assignment: CDR1 SQVTM and CDR2 ANQGSEA. The junction had 9 bases not matched to a gene; V was cut back by 4 bases and J by 8 bases. This CDR3 is built from 13 residues. In DNA form, the CDR3 reads TGCAGCGTTGTATCGCACAGGGGGATCGGCTACACCTTC. It translates to CSVVSHRGIGYTF.